Shown below are 20 T cell receptor beta chains from a single sample sequenced in a study of early T cells in non-severe SARS-CoV-2 infection. MiXCR was run by TCRdb on the 5' RACE reads, yielding one entry per CDR3 protein. There are some 54,000 distinct CDR3 sequences in the sample; approximately 9.3% occur only once, and over 8.5% lies in the top ten. The specimen was whole blood. These receptors were collected from an adult who was a healthcare worker with PCR-confirmed SARS-CoV-2 infection or an uninfected control (not recorded which).

The V and J genes are TRBV5-1 and TRBJ2-2; no clear D gene. V gave up 1 base and J gave up 0 bases, with 4 bases separating them. The CDR3 is 14 residues long. Per germline, CDR1 SGHRS and CDR2 YFSETQ. The DNA of the CDR3 is TGCGCCAGCAGCTTGCTAGCGAACACCGGGGAGCTGTTTTTT. Its protein is CASSLLANTGELFF. The entire variable domain, with the rest obtained from reference TRBV5-1 and TRBJ2-2, is as follows: KAGVTQTPRYLIKTRGQQVTLSCSPISGHRSVSWYQQTPGQGLQFLFEYFSETQRNKGNFPGRFSGRQFSNSRSEMNVSTLELGDSALYLCASSLLANTGELFFGEGSRLTVL.

This clonotype occurred once. Possible read error: a much larger clone is one base away. V usage is TRBV6-5 and J usage is TRBJ2-7, with TRBD2 matching 9 bases. CDR3 length equals 15 residues. Per germline, CDR1 MNHEY and CDR2 SVGAGI. CDR3 bases: TGTGCCAACAGTTACTTAGCGGGAGTAAGCGACGAGCAGTACTTC. Translating gives CANSYLAGVSDEQYF.

This clonotype was observed many times. This rearrangement joins TRBV6-6 to TRBJ2-2, with D possibly being TRBD2 (6 bases). V was cut by 3 bases and J by 7 bases, with 12 bases left in between. CDR1 is MNHNY, CDR2 SVGAGI, per germline (reference sequence). This CDR3 has 14 amino acids. The CDR3 protein is CASSYGWGVGELFF. CDR3 nucleotides: TGTGCCAGCAGTTATGGTTGGGGGGTCGGGGAGCTGTTTTTT.

This clonotype was detected ten times or more. The chain links TRBV11-2 to TRBJ2-1, with 7 bases matching TRBD1. The CDR3 is made up of 15 amino acids. Trimming took 4 bases from V and 0 from J; bases not matched to a gene: 3. The germline CDR1 and CDR2 sequences are SGHAT and FQNNGV. The CDR3 sequence is CASSSTGYSYNEQFF. The CDR3 bases are TGTGCCAGCAGCTCGACAGGGTACTCCTACAATGAGCAGTTCTTC.

To note about this clonotype: Since a much larger clone is just one base distant, this may be a read error. The chain links TRBV29-1 to TRBJ2-3, with a tentative D call TRBD2 (6 bases). The CDR3 sequence is 13 residues long. From germline, CDR1 is SQVTM and CDR2 ANQGSEA. The DNA for the CDR3 is TGCAGCGCTGAATCTAGCGGCACAGATACGCAGTATTTT. This encodes CSAESSGTDTQYF.

This clonotype was detected many times. V usage is TRBV3-1 and J usage is TRBJ2-4; D is perhaps TRBD1 (6 bases). The V end was cut by 0 bases, the J end by 9 bases, with 12 bases between. CDR1 is LGHDT, CDR2 YNNKEL, per germline (reference sequence). CDR3 length equals 14 residues. The CDR3 bases are TGTGCCAGCAGCCAAGATTGGATAGGGGGCATTCAGTACTTC. This codes for CASSQDWIGGIQYF.

This clonotype was recorded once. Possible read error: a much larger clone is one base away. This rearrangement joins TRBV7-9 to TRBJ2-1; 8 bases are a match to TRBD2. CDR1 is SEHNR, CDR2 FQNEAQ, per germline (reference sequence). This CDR3 contains 16 residues. With V trimmed by 0 bases and J by 4 bases, 5 bases remained unmatched. The CDR3 loop reads CASSLAFSGEYNEQFF. The CDR3 coding sequence is TGTGCCAGCAGCTTAGCGTTTAGCGGGGAATACAATGAGCAGTTCTTC.

To note about this clonotype: A much larger clone differs by one base, so this may be a read error. The chain joins TRBV2 to TRBJ2-3; D is perhaps TRBD1 or TRBD2 (5 bases each). Germline V gene lookup returns CDR1 SNHLY and CDR2 FYNNEI. Trimming cost V 7 bases and J 4 bases, with 12 bases left between them. This CDR3 spans 13 amino acids. The CDR3 coding sequence is TGTGCCAGCATGGCCGTGGGGGCAGATACGCAGTATTTT. Its translation is CASMAVGADTQYF.

In its sample, this clonotype was seen many times. V and J are TRBV24-1 and TRBJ2-2; 8 nucleotides line up with TRBD2. CDR3 size: 17 residues. Germline-derived CDR1 and CDR2 are KGHDR and SFDVKD. The ends lost 0 bases at V and 3 bases at J; junction bases unmatched: 5. CDR3 region: CATSDLSSGGDTGELFF. The DNA for the CDR3 is TGTGCCACCAGTGATTTGTCGTCGGGAGGGGACACCGGGGAGCTGTTTTTT.

For the CDR3, the DNA is TGTGCCAGCAGCCCCTCTGAGGGGAAGAGTGAGCAGTTCTTC. It encodes CASSPSEGKSEQFF. V and J are TRBV9 and TRBJ2-1; possibly TRBD1 or TRBD2 for D (5 bases each). CDR1 and CDR2 from the germline V gene are SGDLS and YYNGEE. Trimming shortened V by 4 bases and J by 9 bases, and 17 bases separated the two germline ends. The CDR3 runs 14 residues. Full variable domain (remainder filled in from reference TRBV9 and TRBJ2-1): DSGVTQTPKHLITATGQRVTLRCSPRSGDLSVYWYQQSLDQGLQFLIQYYNGEERAKGNILERFSAQQFPDLHSELNLSSLELGDSALYFCASSPSEGKSEQFFGPGTRLTVL.

This clonotype was picked up many times. This chain joins TRBV20-1 and TRBJ2-1; D unclear. Germline V lookup: CDR1 DFQATT, CDR2 SNEGSKA (reference sequence). V was trimmed by 4 bases and J by 0 bases, leaving 4 bases between them. The CDR3 is made up of 12 amino acids. The CDR3 reads CSATVSYNEQFF. The CDR3, as DNA: TGCAGTGCTACAGTCTCCTACAATGAGCAGTTCTTC.

In its sample, this clonotype was seen a few times. V and J are TRBV7-2 and TRBJ1-5, with 8 nucleotides matching TRBD1. V shed 5 bases and J 1 base; nucleotides not matched to a gene: 4. Germline lookup yields CDR1 SGHTA and CDR2 FQGNSA. The CDR3 consists of 15 residues. The CDR3 is CASSRWTGSNQPQHF. The CDR3 DNA is TGTGCCAGCAGCCGGTGGACAGGGAGCAATCAGCCCCAGCATTTT.

The chain combines TRBV7-9 with TRBJ2-1, with 8 bases aligning to TRBD2. Per the germline V gene, CDR1 is SEHNR and CDR2 is FQNEAQ (reference sequence). This CDR3 is 15 amino acids long. Trimming removed 4 bases from V and 3 bases from J; junction bases left unmatched: 5. CDR3 region: CASSSQGLVYNEQFF. CDR3 DNA: TGTGCCAGCAGCTCCCAGGGACTAGTCTACAATGAGCAGTTCTTC.

This clonotype was recorded at least ten times. The chain links TRBV12-3 or TRBV12-4 to TRBJ1-1; no clear D. CDR3 length: 14 residues. Trimming removed 1 base from V and 1 base from J, with 7 bases in between. CDR3 in DNA: TGTGCCAGCAGTTTAGGGGAGGGGAACACTGAAGCTTTCTTT. It is translated as CASSLGEGNTEAFF.

The chain has TRBV20-1 and TRBJ2-2, with 7 bases lining up with TRBD1. CDR1 DFQATT and CDR2 SNEGSKA come from the germline V gene (reference sequence). V shed 3 bases, J shed 4 bases, and the junction held 8 bases outside the gene matches. The CDR3 is 15 amino acids. CDR3 amino acids: CSARKEGAITGELFF. Here the CDR3 DNA reads TGCAGTGCTAGGAAAGAGGGGGCAATCACCGGGGAGCTGTTTTTT.

This clonotype was found many times. This rearrangement joins TRBV29-1 to TRBJ1-1, with D unresolved. The germline gives CDR1 SQVTM, CDR2 ANQGSEA. Trimming took 8 bases from V and 0 from J, leaving 10 bases between them. This CDR3 region has 12 residues. CDR3 region: CSSDGMNTEAFF. Written as DNA, the CDR3 is TGCAGCAGCGATGGGATGAACACTGAAGCTTTCTTT.

V and J are TRBV5-1 and TRBJ2-3; TRBD2 matches 8 bases. CDR3 length: 14 residues. J was trimmed by 14 bases and V by 4 bases; bases with no gene match: 15. Germline V gives CDR1 SGHRS, CDR2 YFSETQ. CDR3 sequence: CASSPSREGLLLYF. CDR3 DNA: TGCGCCAGCAGCCCCTCACGGGAGGGCCTTTTGTTGTATTTT. Using reference TRBV5-1 and TRBJ2-3 for the parts outside the CDR3, the full variable domain is KAGVTQTPRYLIKTRGQQVTLSCSPISGHRSVSWYQQTPGQGLQFLFEYFSETQRNKGNFPGRFSGRQFSNSRSEMNVSTLELGDSALYLCASSPSREGLLLYFGPGTRLTVL.

Ten or more counts support this clonotype. The chain combines TRBV3-1 with TRBJ2-1; no reliable D call. The CDR3 has 13 amino acids. Germline CDR1 reads LGHDT; CDR2 reads YNNKEL (reference sequence). V gave up 1 base and J gave up 7 bases, with 8 bases separating them. CDR3 sequence (DNA): TGTGCCAGCAGCCAAGCCAGGCCGAATGAGCAGTTCTTC. Protein sequence: CASSQARPNEQFF.

This clonotype has a handful of counts. The chain uses TRBV5-1 and TRBJ2-4; 8 positions match TRBD1. The junction had 12 bases not matched to a gene; V was cut back by 4 bases and J by 9 bases. CDR3 size: 15 residues. The germline V gene has CDR1 SGHRS and CDR2 YFSETQ. In DNA, the CDR3 is TGCGCCAGCAGCCCCCCCGGGCAGGGGGCGAGCATTCAGTACTTC. It encodes CASSPPGQGASIQYF.

This sequence joins TRBV11-3 and TRBJ2-1, with D unresolved. Trimming removed 0 bases at V and 14 bases at J, with 14 bases between. This CDR3 has 13 residues. From germline, CDR1 is SGHNT and CDR2 YENEEA. The CDR3 coding sequence is TGTGCCAGCAGCTTAGATACGGCGGCAGTCGAGTTCTTC. Translation gives CASSLDTAAVEFF.